This T cell receptor (beta chain) was identified during a study of beta chain features in type 1 diabetes. Germline values: CDR1 SGHTA, CDR2 FQGNSA. V was pared by 6 bases and J by 1 base, with 12 bases between. This CDR3 comprises 14 residues. Over 95% purity was reached by all sorted populations. The whole isolated RNA underwent reverse transcription, so sequencing captured expressed TCRB transcripts. Measured with immunoSEQ multiplex PCR; TCRdb has only the in-frame clones, and not every one. This sample yields about 900,000 clones, of which about a sixth are seen a single time; 0.02% to 0.025% belongs to the top ten.

This receptor was obtained from a woman between 18 and 30 years old in good health. Sequenced sample: naive CD4+ T cells from blood. The chain is built from TRBV7-2 and TRBJ2-5; D gene ambiguous. CDR3 sequence reads: CASSYPASQETQYF. For the CDR3, the DNA is TGTGCCAGCAGTTACCCCGCGAGCCAAGAGACCCAGTACTTC.